The T cell receptor beta chain described here comes from a study of T cells in Graves' hyperthyroidism and ophthalmopathy. The overall study: Blood from the periphery was taken at initial diagnosis, before any treatment. Study-wide points: By a 13 V-J model, ophthalmopathy was set apart from stable hyperthyroidism.

The V end was cut by 6 bases, the J end by 0 bases, with 12 bases between. Germline values: CDR1 DFQATT, CDR2 SNEGSKA (reference sequence). This CDR3 is built from 15 residues. Patients aged 18 to 65 had newly diagnosed hyperthyroidism that had lasted under 2 months. Uncontrolled infection, other autoimmune disease, pregnancy or lactation barred patients from enrollment. TCR beta CDR3 regions were amplified from RNA transcripts. First-round RT-PCR targeting the TCR CDR3 was performed with the HTBI primer set. MiXCR, applied by TCRdb to the multiplex PCR reads, yields one record per CDR3 protein. The table shows over 650,000 distinct CDR3 sequences, with 15% to 20% occurring only once. With respect to this clonotype: Its antigen remains unidentified.

The receptor was derived from a man aged 18 to 29 with Graves' hyperthyroidism. Sequencing input: blood. The rearrangement joins TRBV20-1 to TRBJ1-6; D is uncertain. The CDR3 spells CSAKTRSSYNSPLHF. CDR3 sequence (DNA): TGCAGTGCAAAGACCCGAAGCTCCTATAATTCACCCCTCCACTTT.